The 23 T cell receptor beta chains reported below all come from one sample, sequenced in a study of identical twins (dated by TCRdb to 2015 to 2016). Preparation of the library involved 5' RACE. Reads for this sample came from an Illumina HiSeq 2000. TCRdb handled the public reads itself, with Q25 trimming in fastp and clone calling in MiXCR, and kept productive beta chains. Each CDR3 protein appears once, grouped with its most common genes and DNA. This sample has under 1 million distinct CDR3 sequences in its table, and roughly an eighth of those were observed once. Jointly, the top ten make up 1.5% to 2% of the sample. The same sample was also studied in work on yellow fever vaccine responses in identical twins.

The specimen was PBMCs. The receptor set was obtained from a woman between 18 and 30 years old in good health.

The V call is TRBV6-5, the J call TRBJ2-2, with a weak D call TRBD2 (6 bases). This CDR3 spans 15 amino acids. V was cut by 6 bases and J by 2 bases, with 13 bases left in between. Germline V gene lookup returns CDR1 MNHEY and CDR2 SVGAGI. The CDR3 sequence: CASRLGSLNTGELFF. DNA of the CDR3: TGTGCCAGCAGACTCGGGAGTCTCAACACCGGGGAGCTGTTTTTT.

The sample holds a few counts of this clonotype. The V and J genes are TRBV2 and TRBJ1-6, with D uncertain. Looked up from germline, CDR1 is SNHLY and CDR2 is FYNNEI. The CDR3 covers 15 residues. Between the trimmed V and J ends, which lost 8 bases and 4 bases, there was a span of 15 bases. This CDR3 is CASGGMVKYNSPLHF. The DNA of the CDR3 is TGTGCCAGCGGTGGGATGGTGAAGTATAATTCACCCCTCCACTTT.

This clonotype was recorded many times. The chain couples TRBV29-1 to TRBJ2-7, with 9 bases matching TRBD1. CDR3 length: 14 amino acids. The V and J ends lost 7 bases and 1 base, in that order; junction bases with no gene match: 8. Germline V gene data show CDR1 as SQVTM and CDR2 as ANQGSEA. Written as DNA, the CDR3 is TGCAGCGCCCGACAGGGGGAAGGATCCTACGAGCAGTACTTC. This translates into CSARQGEGSYEQYF.

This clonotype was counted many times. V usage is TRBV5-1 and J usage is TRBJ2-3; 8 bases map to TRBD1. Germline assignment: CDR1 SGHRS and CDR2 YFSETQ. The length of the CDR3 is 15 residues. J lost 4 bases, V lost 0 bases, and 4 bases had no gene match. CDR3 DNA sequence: TGCGCCAGCAGCTTGGAAGGACAGGGCGCAGATACGCAGTATTTT. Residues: CASSLEGQGADTQYF.

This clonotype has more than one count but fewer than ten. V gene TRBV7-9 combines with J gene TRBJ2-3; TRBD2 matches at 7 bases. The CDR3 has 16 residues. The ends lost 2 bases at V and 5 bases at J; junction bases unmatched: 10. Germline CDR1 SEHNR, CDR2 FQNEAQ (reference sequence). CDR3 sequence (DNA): TGTGCCAGCAGCTTAAAGGCGGGGGAGAGAGGAGATACGCAGTATTTT. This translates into CASSLKAGERGDTQYF.

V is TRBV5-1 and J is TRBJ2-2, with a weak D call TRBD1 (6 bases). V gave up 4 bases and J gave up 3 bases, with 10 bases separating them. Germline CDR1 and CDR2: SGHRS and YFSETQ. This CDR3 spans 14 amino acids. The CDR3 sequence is CASSPKGDTGELFF. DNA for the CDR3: TGCGCCAGCAGCCCAAAGGGGGACACCGGGGAGCTGTTTTTT.

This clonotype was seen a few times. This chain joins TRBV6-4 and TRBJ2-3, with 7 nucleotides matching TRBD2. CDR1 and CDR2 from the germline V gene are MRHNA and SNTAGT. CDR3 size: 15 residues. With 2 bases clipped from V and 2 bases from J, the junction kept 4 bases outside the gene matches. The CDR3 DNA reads TGTGCCAGCAGTGACGGCGGGGGAGCCACAGATACGCAGTATTTT. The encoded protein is CASSDGGGATDTQYF.

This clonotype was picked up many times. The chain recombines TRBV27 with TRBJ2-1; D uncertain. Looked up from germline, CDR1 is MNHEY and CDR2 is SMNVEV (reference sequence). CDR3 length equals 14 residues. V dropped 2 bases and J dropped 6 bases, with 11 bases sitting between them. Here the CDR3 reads CASSLTANSNEQFF. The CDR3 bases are TGTGCCAGCAGTTTAACTGCCAATTCCAATGAGCAGTTCTTC.

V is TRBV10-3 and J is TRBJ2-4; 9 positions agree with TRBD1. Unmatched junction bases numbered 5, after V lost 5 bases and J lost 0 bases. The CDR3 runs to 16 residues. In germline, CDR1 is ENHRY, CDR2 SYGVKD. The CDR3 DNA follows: TGTGCCATCAGTTCCGGGACAGGGTTAGCCAAAAACATTCAGTACTTC. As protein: CAISSGTGLAKNIQYF.

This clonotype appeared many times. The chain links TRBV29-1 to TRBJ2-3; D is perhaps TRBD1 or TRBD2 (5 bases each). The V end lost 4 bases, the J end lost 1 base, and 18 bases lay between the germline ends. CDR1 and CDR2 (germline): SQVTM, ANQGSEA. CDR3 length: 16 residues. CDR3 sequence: CSVALGWGRGTDTQYF. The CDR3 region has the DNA TGCAGCGTTGCCTTAGGGTGGGGACGGGGCACAGATACGCAGTATTTT.

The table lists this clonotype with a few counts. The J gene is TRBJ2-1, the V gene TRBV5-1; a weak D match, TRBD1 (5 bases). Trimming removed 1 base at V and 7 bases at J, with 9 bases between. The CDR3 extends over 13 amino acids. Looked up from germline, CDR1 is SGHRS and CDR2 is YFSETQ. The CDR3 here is CASSLWQGNEQFF. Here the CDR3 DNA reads TGCGCCAGCAGCTTGTGGCAGGGAAATGAGCAGTTCTTC.

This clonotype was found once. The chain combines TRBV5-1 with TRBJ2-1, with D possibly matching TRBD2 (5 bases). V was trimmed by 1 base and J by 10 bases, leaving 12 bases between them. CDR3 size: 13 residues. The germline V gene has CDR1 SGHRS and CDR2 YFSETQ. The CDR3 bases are TGCGCCAGCAGCTTGTTAGGACGCGGGGAGCAGTTCTTC. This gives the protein CASSLLGRGEQFF.

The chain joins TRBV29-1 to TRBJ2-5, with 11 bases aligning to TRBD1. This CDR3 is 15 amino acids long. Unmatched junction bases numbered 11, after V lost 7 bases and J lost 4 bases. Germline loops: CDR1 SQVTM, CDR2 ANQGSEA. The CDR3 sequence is CSATPGQGDRETQYF. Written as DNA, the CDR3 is TGCAGCGCCACACCGGGACAGGGGGATCGAGAGACCCAGTACTTC. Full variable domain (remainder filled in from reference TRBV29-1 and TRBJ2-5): SAVISQKPSRDICQRGTSLTIQCQVDSQVTMMFWYRQQPGQSLTLIATANQGSEATYESGFVIDKFPISRPNLTFSTLTVSNMSPEDSSIYLCSATPGQGDRETQYFGPGTRLLVL.

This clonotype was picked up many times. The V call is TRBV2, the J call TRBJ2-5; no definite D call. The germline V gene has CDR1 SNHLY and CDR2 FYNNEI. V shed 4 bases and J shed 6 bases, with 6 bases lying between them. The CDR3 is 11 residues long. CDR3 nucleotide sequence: TGTGCCAGCAGTGTCCAGAAGACCCAGTACTTC. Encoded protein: CASSVQKTQYF. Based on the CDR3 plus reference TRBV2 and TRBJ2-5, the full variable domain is EPEVTQTPSHQVTQMGQEVILRCVPISNHLYFYWYRQILGQKVEFLVSFYNNEISEKSEIFDDQFSVERPDGSNFTLKIRSTKLEDSAMYFCASSVQKTQYFGPGTRLLVL.

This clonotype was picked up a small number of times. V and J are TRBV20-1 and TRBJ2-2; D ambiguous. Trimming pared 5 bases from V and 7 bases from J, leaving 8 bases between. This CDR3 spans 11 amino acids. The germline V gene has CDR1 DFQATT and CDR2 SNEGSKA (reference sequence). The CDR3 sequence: CSAWFSGELFF. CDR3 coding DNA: TGCAGTGCTTGGTTCAGCGGGGAGCTGTTTTTT.

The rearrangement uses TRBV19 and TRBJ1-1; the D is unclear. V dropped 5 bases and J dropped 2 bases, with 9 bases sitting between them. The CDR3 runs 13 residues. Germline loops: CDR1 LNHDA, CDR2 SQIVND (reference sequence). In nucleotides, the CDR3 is TGTGCCAGTAGTCCGGTCCTCAACACTGAAGCTTTCTTT. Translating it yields CASSPVLNTEAFF.

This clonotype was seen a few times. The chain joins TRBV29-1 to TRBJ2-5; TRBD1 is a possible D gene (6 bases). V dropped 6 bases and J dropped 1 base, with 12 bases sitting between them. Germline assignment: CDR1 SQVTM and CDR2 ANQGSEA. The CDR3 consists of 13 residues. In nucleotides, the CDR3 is TGCAGCGTGGGGGCTAGCAGCCAAGAGACCCAGTACTTC. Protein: CSVGASSQETQYF.

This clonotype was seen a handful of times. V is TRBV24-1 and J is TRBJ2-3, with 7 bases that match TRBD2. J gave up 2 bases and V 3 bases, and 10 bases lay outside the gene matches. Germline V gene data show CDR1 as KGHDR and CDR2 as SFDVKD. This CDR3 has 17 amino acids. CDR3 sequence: CATSDKGLAGFTDTQYF. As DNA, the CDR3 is TGTGCCACCAGTGATAAAGGATTAGCGGGTTTCACAGATACGCAGTATTTT.

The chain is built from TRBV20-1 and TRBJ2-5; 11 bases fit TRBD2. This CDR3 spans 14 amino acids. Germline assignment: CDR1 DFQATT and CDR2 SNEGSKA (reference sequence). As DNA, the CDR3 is TGCAGCCCTCTAACTAGCGGGGGACGGGAGACCCAGTACTTC. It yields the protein CSPLTSGGRETQYF.

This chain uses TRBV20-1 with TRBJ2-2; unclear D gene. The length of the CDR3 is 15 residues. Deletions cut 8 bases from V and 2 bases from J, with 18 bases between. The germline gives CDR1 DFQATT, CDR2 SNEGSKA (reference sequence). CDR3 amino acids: CSPDQTDPNTGELFF. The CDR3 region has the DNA TGCAGTCCAGATCAAACCGACCCAAACACCGGGGAGCTGTTTTTT.

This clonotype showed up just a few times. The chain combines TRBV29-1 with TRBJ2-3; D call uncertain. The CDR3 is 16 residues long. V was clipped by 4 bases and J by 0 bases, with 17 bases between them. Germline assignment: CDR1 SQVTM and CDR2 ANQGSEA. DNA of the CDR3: TGCAGCGTTGTAAGTCTGGGTGGATCTAGCACAGATACGCAGTATTTT. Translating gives CSVVSLGGSSTDTQYF.

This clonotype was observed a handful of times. The CDR3 here is CASSIGPSYGYTF. The CDR3 region has the DNA TGTGCCAGCAGCATAGGACCGTCCTATGGCTACACCTTC. The chain has TRBV14 and TRBJ1-2; D is uncertain. The length of the CDR3 is 13 residues. Looked up from germline, CDR1 is SGHDN and CDR2 is FVKESK. V lost 5 bases and J lost 4, with 11 bases in between.

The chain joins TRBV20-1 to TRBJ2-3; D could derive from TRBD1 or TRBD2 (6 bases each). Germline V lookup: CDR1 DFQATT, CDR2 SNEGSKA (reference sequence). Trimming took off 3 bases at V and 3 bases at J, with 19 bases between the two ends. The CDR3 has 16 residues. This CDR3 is CSASRTTGKMTDTQYF. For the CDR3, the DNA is TGCAGTGCTAGCAGGACTACAGGGAAGATGACAGATACGCAGTATTTT.